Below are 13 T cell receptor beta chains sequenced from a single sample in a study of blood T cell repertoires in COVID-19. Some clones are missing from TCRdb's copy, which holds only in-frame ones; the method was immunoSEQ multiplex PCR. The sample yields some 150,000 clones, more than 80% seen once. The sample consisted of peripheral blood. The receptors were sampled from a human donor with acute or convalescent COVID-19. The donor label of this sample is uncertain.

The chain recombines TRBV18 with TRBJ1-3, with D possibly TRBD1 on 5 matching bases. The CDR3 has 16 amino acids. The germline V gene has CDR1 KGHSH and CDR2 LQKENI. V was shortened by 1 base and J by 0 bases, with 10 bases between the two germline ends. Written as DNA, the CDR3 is TGTGCCAGCTCACCACTCGACAGCCCCTCTGGAAACACCATATATTTT. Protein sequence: CASSPLDSPSGNTIYF.

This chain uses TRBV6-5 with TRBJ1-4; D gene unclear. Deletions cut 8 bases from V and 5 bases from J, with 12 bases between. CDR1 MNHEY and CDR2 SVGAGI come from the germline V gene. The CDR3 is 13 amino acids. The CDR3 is CASALAQNEKLFF. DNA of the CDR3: TGTGCCAGCGCCTTAGCCCAAAATGAAAAACTGTTTTTT.

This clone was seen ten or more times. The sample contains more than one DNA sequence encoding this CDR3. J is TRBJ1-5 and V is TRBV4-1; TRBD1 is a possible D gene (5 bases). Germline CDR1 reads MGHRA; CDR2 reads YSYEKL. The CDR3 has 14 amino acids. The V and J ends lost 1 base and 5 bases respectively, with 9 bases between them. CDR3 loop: CASSQVRADQPQHF. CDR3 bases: TGCGCCAGCAGCCAAGTCAGGGCCGATCAGCCCCAGCATTTT.

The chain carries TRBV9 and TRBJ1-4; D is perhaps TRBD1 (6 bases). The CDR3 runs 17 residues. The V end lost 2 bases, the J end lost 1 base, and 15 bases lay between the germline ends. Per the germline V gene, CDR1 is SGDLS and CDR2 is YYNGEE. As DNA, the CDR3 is TGTGCCAGCAGCGTGGGAAGGGGGAAAGAAACTAATGAAAAACTGTTTTTT. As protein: CASSVGRGKETNEKLFF.

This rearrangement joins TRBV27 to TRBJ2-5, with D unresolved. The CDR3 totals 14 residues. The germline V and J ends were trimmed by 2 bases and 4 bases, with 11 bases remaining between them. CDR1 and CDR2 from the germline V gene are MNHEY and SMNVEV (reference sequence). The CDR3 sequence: CASSLRGVLETQYF. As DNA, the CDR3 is TGTGCCAGCAGTTTAAGAGGCGTGTTAGAGACCCAGTACTTC.

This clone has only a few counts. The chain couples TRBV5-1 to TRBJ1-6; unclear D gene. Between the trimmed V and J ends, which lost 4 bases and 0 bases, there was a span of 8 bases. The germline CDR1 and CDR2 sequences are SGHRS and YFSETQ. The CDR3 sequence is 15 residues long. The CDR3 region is CASSPQSSYNSPLHF. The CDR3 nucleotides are TGCGCCAGCAGCCCACAGAGCTCCTATAATTCACCCCTCCACTTT. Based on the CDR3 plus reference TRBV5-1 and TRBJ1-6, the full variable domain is KAGVTQTPRYLIKTRGQQVTLSCSPISGHRSVSWYQQTPGQGLQFLFEYFSETQRNKGNFPGRFSGRQFSNSRSEMNVSTLELGDSALYLCASSPQSSYNSPLHFGNGTRLTVT.

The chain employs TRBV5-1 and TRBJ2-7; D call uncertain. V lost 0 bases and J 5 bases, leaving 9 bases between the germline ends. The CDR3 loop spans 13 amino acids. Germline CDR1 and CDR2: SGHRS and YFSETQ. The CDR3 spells CASSLALYDEQYV. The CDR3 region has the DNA TGCGCCAGCAGCTTGGCCCTCTATGACGAGCAGTACGTC.

The CDR3 reads CATSDPPRGGETQYF. CDR3 in DNA: TGTGCCACCAGTGATCCCCCCCGGGGTGGGGAGACCCAGTACTTC. This chain connects TRBV24-1 to TRBJ2-5; a possible D gene is TRBD2 (5 bases). In germline, CDR1 is KGHDR, CDR2 SFDVKD. V shed 3 bases and J shed 5 bases, with 15 bases lying between them. The CDR3 runs 15 residues.

The CDR3 is CASSLGQGAVQPQHF. The CDR3 DNA is TGTGCCAGCAGCTTAGGACAGGGGGCGGTTCAGCCCCAGCATTTT. The chain has TRBV11-2 and TRBJ1-5; TRBD1 matches at 10 bases. Germline V lookup: CDR1 SGHAT, CDR2 FQNNGV. V shed 1 base, J shed 6 bases, and the junction held 3 bases outside the gene matches. The length of the CDR3 is 15 residues. The full variable domain, rest sourced from reference TRBV11-2 and TRBJ1-5, is EAGVAQSPRYKIIEKRQSVAFWCNPISGHATLYWYQQILGQGPKLLIQFQNNGVVDDSQLPKDRFSAERLKGVDSTLKIQPAKLEDSAVYLCASSLGQGAVQPQHFGDGTRLSIL.

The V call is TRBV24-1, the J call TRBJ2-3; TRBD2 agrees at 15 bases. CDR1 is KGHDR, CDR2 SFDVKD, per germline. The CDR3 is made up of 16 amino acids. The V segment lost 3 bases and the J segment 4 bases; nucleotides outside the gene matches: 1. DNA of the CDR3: TGTGCCACCAGTGATGGGACTAGCGGGGGGCCAGATACGCAGTATTTT. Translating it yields CATSDGTSGGPDTQYF.

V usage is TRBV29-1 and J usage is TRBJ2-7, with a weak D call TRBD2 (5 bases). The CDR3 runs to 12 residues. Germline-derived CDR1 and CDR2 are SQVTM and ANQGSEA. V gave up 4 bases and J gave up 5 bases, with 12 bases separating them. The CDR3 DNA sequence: TGCAGCGTTGGTTACGAGGGTGACGAGCAGTACTTC. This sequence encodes CSVGYEGDEQYF.

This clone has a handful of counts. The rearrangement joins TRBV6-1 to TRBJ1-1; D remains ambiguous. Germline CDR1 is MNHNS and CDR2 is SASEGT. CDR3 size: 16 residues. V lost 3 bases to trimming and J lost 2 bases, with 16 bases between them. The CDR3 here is CASSDRERGPNTEAFF. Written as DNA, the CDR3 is TGTGCCAGCAGTGACCGGGAGAGAGGGCCCAACACTGAAGCTTTCTTT.

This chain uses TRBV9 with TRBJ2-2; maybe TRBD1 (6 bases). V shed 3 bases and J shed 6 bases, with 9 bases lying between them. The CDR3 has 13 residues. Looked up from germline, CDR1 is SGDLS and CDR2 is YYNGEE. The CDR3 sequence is CASSEQGAGELFF. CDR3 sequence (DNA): TGTGCCAGCAGCGAACAGGGTGCCGGGGAGCTGTTTTTT.